The 3 T cell receptor beta chains listed next were all sequenced from one sample in a study of blood T cells in healthy people across ages. A sample-barcoded 5' primer and a J-beta primer mix were used in a second PCR of roughly 7 to 11 cycles. One entry per CDR3 protein results from TCRdb running MiXCR on the 5' RACE reads. The sample holds some 1,500,000 distinct CDR3 sequences, about 45% seen once. The sequenced sample consisted of blood. These receptors were obtained from a woman aged 18-29 years in good health.

The chain carries TRBV6-5 and TRBJ1-4; 9 positions agree with TRBD1. Germline CDR1 reads MNHEY; CDR2 reads SVGAGI. Trimming cost V 5 bases and J 10 bases; bases outside gene matches: 11. The CDR3 extends over 15 amino acids. The CDR3 spells CASSAGGTGKRKLFF. In nucleotides, the CDR3 is TGTGCCAGCAGTGCCGGAGGGACAGGGAAAAGAAAACTGTTTTTT.

The table lists this clonotype with a few counts. This sequence joins TRBV3-1 and TRBJ2-3; D is perhaps TRBD1 (6 bases). This CDR3 is 15 amino acids long. Germline CDR1 LGHDT, CDR2 YNNKEL (reference sequence). V lost 2 bases and J 7 bases, leaving 16 bases between the germline ends. CDR3 nucleotides: TGTGCCAGCAGCCAACTGGGGGCCGCAACAAATACGCAGTATTTT. This gives the protein CASSQLGAATNTQYF.

This chain connects TRBV7-2 to TRBJ2-7; a possible D gene is TRBD2 (5 bases). The ends were cut back, 4 bases at V and 0 bases at J, with 13 bases in the middle. Germline V gene sequence: CDR1 SGHTA, CDR2 FQGNSA. The CDR3 contains 15 residues. CDR3 in DNA: TGTGCCAGCAGCTCCCTAATAGGGAGCTCCTACGAGCAGTACTTC. This encodes CASSSLIGSSYEQYF.